This T cell receptor (beta chain) was recovered during a study of beta chain features in type 1 diabetes. Study observations and caveats: TCRB CDR3 length was moderately but significantly reduced in all four CD4+ subsets of Type 1 diabetes patients.

The CDR3 sequence is 14 residues long. Germline CDR1 MNHEY, CDR2 SVGAGI. J lost 10 bases, V lost 6 bases, and 7 bases had no gene match. The authors reverse transcribed all of the isolated RNA, so sequencing captured expressed TCRB transcripts. Repertoires were generated with immunoSEQ multiplex PCR, while TCRdb's copy carries only in-frame clones and drops some. The table has over 200,000 clones, roughly 11% seen once. Details on this clone: Its antigen is not identified.

Sequenced material: naive CD4+ T cells from blood. The chain carries TRBV6-5 and TRBJ1-6; 9 bases agree with TRBD1. This sequence originates from a man aged 25 to 45 with type 1 diabetes. CDR3 sequence reads: CASRWDREGSPLHF. CDR3 nucleotide sequence: TGTGCCAGCAGGTGGGACAGGGAGGGCTCACCCCTCCACTTT.